The 2 T cell receptor beta chains reported below all come from one sample, sequenced in a study of shared clonotypes between healthy human individuals. Profiling relied on immunoSEQ multiplex PCR, and the TCRdb table lists in-frame clones only, not all of them. In the table there are around 2.5 million clones, roughly 93% of which are singletons. Sequencing was done on a sample of naive CD4+ T cells from PBMCs. This sample's subset: CD45RA+ positively selected. The receptors originated from a man aged 18 to 35 in good health. Some clones in this sample may be carry-over from other donors' samples.

Regarding this clone: Other DNA variants within this sample encode the same CDR3. The chain's CDR3 is CASSIDLLAGVPDTQYF. In DNA form, the CDR3 reads TGTGCCAGTAGTATAGACCTACTAGCGGGAGTACCAGATACGCAGTATTTT. The chain employs TRBV19 and TRBJ2-3, with TRBD2 matching over 11 bases. V shed 0 bases and J 4 bases; nucleotides not matched to a gene: 6. The CDR3 has 17 amino acids. The germline gives CDR1 LNHDA, CDR2 SQIVND (reference sequence).

The CDR3 coding sequence is TGTGCCACCCTGACAGGGCTGAATTCACCCCTCCACTTT. Encoded protein: CATLTGLNSPLHF. This chain connects TRBV28 to TRBJ1-6, with 7 bases fitting TRBD1. The germline V gene encodes CDR1 MDHEN and CDR2 SYDVKM. This CDR3 comprises 13 residues. Trimming cost V 10 bases and J 7 bases; bases outside gene matches: 7. The full variable domain, in which reference TRBV28 and TRBJ1-6 provide the parts outside the CDR3, is DVKVTQSSRYLVKRTGEKVFLECVQDMDHENMFWYRQDPGLGLRLIYFSYDVKMKEKGDIPEGYSVSREKKERFSLILESASTNQTSMYLCATLTGLNSPLHFGNGTRLTVT.